This entry lists 27 T cell receptor beta chains sequenced from one sample in a study of blood T cell repertoires in COVID-19. Produced via immunoSEQ multiplex PCR; TCRdb's table is partial and in-frame only. The sample consists of a few hundred thousand clones, 70% to 90% of them appearing once. The source material was peripheral blood. All receptors derive from a woman aged 18-29 years who had recovered from COVID-19.

This chain uses TRBV9 with TRBJ2-1; 8 bases agree with TRBD2. The trim removed 1 base at V and 8 bases at J, leaving 5 bases unmatched. The CDR3 is made up of 14 amino acids. The germline gives CDR1 SGDLS, CDR2 YYNGEE. CDR3 protein: CASSVSGSTDEQFF. CDR3 DNA: TGTGCCAGCAGCGTAAGCGGGAGCACGGATGAGCAGTTCTTC.

This chain connects TRBV9 to TRBJ2-7; 10 bases map to TRBD1. The J segment lost 7 bases and the V segment lost 0 bases, leaving 4 bases of the junction unmatched. The CDR3 length is 14 residues. Germline V gives CDR1 SGDLS, CDR2 YYNGEE. The CDR3: CASSVGQGAREQYF. DNA for the CDR3: TGTGCCAGCAGCGTAGGACAGGGGGCGAGAGAGCAGTACTTC. Combining the CDR3 with reference TRBV9 and TRBJ2-7 gives the whole variable domain DSGVTQTPKHLITATGQRVTLRCSPRSGDLSVYWYQQSLDQGLQFLIQYYNGEERAKGNILERFSAQQFPDLHSELNLSSLELGDSALYFCASSVGQGAREQYFGPGTRLTVT.

The count of this clone is one. The V call is TRBV19, the J call TRBJ2-2, with 7 bases matching TRBD1. With 7 bases clipped from V and 5 bases from J, the junction kept 7 bases outside the gene matches. This CDR3 contains 14 residues. The germline V gene has CDR1 LNHDA and CDR2 SQIVND (reference sequence). In nucleotides, the CDR3 is TGTGCCAGTACCCGACAGGGAAGAACCGGGGAGCTGTTTTTT. Its protein is CASTRQGRTGELFF.

CDR3 coding DNA: TGTGCCAGCAGCCGAGGCCTCTACAATGAGCAGTTCTTC. Its translation is CASSRGLYNEQFF. The J gene is TRBJ2-1, the V gene TRBV3-1 (or the pseudogene TRBV3-2); D unclear. The V and J ends lost 4 bases and 3 bases respectively, with 7 bases between them. This CDR3 has 13 residues. Germline V lookup: CDR1 LGHDT, CDR2 YNNKEL (reference sequence).

The rearrangement links TRBV19 to TRBJ1-5; 9 nucleotides align to TRBD1. Germline V CDR1 and CDR2: LNHDA, SQIVND (reference sequence). CDR3 size: 16 residues. V was pared by 7 bases and J by 5 bases, with 12 bases of the junction left unmatched. The CDR3 loop is CASNLDRGGGYQPQHF. CDR3 coding DNA: TGTGCCAGTAACCTGGACAGGGGAGGTGGGTATCAGCCCCAGCATTTT.

V is TRBV4-1 and J is TRBJ2-3; TRBD2 might be the D (6 bases). Deletions cut 1 base from V and 5 bases from J, with 13 bases between. Germline-derived CDR1 and CDR2 are MGHRA and YSYEKL. The CDR3 consists of 15 residues. The CDR3 DNA reads TGCGCCAGCAGCCAAGCGGGGCGGAGGGGAGATACGCAGTATTTT. Its translation: CASSQAGRRGDTQYF.

V usage is TRBV6-2 or TRBV6-3 and J usage is TRBJ2-5; 8 nucleotides match TRBD1. The junction had 13 bases not matched to a gene; V was cut back by 6 bases and J by 4 bases. The CDR3 length is 16 residues. The germline gives CDR1 MNHEY, CDR2 SVGEGT. CDR3 DNA sequence: TGTGCCAGCAGCCCCTTAGGAGACAGGGGAGTAGAGACCCAGTACTTC. This encodes CASSPLGDRGVETQYF.

This sequence joins TRBV5-4 and TRBJ2-7; D is possibly TRBD2 (6 bases). CDR1 and CDR2 (germline): SGHNT, YYREEE (reference sequence). Trimming cost V 0 bases and J 2 bases, with 9 bases left between them. CDR3 length: 14 amino acids. The CDR3 bases are TGTGCCAGCAGCTTGGCGGGAGAGCCCTACGAGCAGTACTTC. This gives the protein CASSLAGEPYEQYF.

The V gene is TRBV13, the J gene TRBJ1-1; 8 bases match TRBD1. The ends lost 5 bases at V and 0 bases at J; junction bases unmatched: 11. The length of the CDR3 is 17 residues. The germline V gene has CDR1 PRHDT and CDR2 FYEKMQ (reference sequence). CDR3 protein: CASSLILGDRMNTEAFF. CDR3 DNA sequence: TGTGCCAGCAGCCTAATTTTGGGGGACAGGATGAACACTGAAGCTTTCTTT.

V usage is TRBV29-1 and J usage is TRBJ2-7; D perhaps matches TRBD2 (6 bases). This CDR3 contains 12 residues. Per germline, CDR1 SQVTM and CDR2 ANQGSEA. Trimming pared 1 base from V and 6 bases from J, leaving 10 bases between. CDR3 protein: CSVEGLGAEQYF. As DNA, the CDR3 is TGCAGCGTTGAAGGACTAGGGGCCGAGCAGTACTTC.

The rearrangement links TRBV5-1 to TRBJ2-7; 9 nucleotides align to TRBD2. Germline-derived CDR1 and CDR2 are SGHRS and YFSETQ. After removal of 0 bases from V and 0 bases from J, the junction contained 4 bases not matched to a gene. This CDR3 is 16 amino acids long. The chain's CDR3 is CASSLVPSGNSYEQYF. The CDR3 bases are TGCGCCAGCAGCTTGGTCCCTAGCGGGAACTCCTACGAGCAGTACTTC. Drawing the rest from reference TRBV5-1 and TRBJ2-7, the complete variable domain is KAGVTQTPRYLIKTRGQQVTLSCSPISGHRSVSWYQQTPGQGLQFLFEYFSETQRNKGNFPGRFSGRQFSNSRSEMNVSTLELGDSALYLCASSLVPSGNSYEQYFGPGTRLTVT.

The chain carries TRBV7-7 and TRBJ2-7, with 7 positions matching TRBD1. The CDR3 length is 13 residues. The trim removed 5 bases at V and 0 bases at J, leaving 1 base unmatched. Germline CDR1 and CDR2: SSHAT and FNYEAQ (reference sequence). The CDR3, as DNA: TGTGCCAGCAGCCGGGACAGCTCCTACGAGCAGTACTTC. Its translation is CASSRDSSYEQYF.

The chain couples TRBV7-6 to TRBJ2-2; TRBD2 matches at 9 bases. This CDR3 has 17 amino acids. Germline V gene lookup returns CDR1 SGHVS and CDR2 FNYEAQ. Trimming took 3 bases from V and 5 from J; bases not matched to a gene: 10. Here the CDR3 DNA reads TGTGCCAGCAGCTTTGGTCCAGCGGGAGGTGTTACCGGGGAGCTGTTTTTT. This sequence encodes CASSFGPAGGVTGELFF.

This clone was counted only a few times. This chain uses TRBV6-2 or TRBV6-3 with TRBJ2-7; TRBD2 agrees at 11 bases. CDR1 is MNHEY, CDR2 SVGEGT, per germline. With V trimmed by 5 bases and J by 6 bases, 12 bases remained unmatched. CDR3 length: 16 residues. DNA for the CDR3: TGTGCCAGCAGTCTCAGGACTAGCGGGTGGCAAGGCGAGCAGTACTTC. Amino acids: CASSLRTSGWQGEQYF.

The rearrangement joins TRBV18 to TRBJ2-3; TRBD1 matches at 11 bases. The CDR3 has 16 amino acids. The germline V gene has CDR1 KGHSH and CDR2 LQKENI. Trimming at V came to 6 bases and at J to 6 bases, leaving 11 bases not matched to a gene. CDR3 DNA: TGTGCCAGCTCTCAGATAGGACAGGGGGCGTCGGATACGCAGTATTTT. It translates to CASSQIGQGASDTQYF.

The chain couples TRBV30 to TRBJ1-4; D unclear. V was pared by 6 bases and J by 5 bases, with 13 bases between. CDR1 is GTSNPN and CDR2 is SVGIG in the germline V gene (reference sequence). This CDR3 spans 13 amino acids. The CDR3 loop is CACSGIFNEKLFF. CDR3 bases: TGTGCCTGTTCCGGGATCTTCAATGAAAAACTGTTTTTT.

This chain joins TRBV19 and TRBJ2-7; maybe TRBD1 (5 bases). The CDR3 contains 14 residues. Germline V gene lookup returns CDR1 LNHDA and CDR2 SQIVND (reference sequence). V lost 2 bases and J 0 bases, leaving 8 bases between the germline ends. This chain's CDR3 is CASSITGYSYEQYF. The CDR3 nucleotides are TGTGCCAGTAGTATAACAGGCTACTCCTACGAGCAGTACTTC.

V is TRBV10-2 and J is TRBJ2-1, with 11 bases that match TRBD2. V shed 6 bases, J shed 3 bases, and the junction held 10 bases outside the gene matches. The CDR3 sequence is 17 residues long. From germline, CDR1 is WSHSY and CDR2 SAAADI. CDR3 coding DNA: TGCGCCAGCAGCGATAGCGGGAGGGCGAAGAACTACAATGAGCAGTTCTTC. It codes for CASSDSGRAKNYNEQFF.

The DNA of the CDR3 is TGTGCCAGCAGCATAAGGGGGTCCGGGTCCCTGGGATACAATGAGCAGTTCTTC. It codes for CASSIRGSGSLGYNEQFF. V is TRBV14 and J is TRBJ2-1, with D possibly matching TRBD1 (6 bases). CDR1 is SGHDN and CDR2 is FVKESK in the germline V gene. The CDR3 contains 18 residues. With 5 bases removed from V and 4 bases from J, the gap between germline ends came to 24 bases.

The chain carries TRBV7-3 and TRBJ2-1; TRBD2 matches at 15 bases. V dropped 5 bases and J dropped 6; count of bases not matched to a gene: 5. The germline gives CDR1 SGHTA, CDR2 FQGTGA. This CDR3 comprises 16 residues. The CDR3 sequence is CASSPTGLAGGNEQFF. CDR3 DNA: TGTGCCAGCAGCCCTACGGGACTAGCGGGAGGCAATGAGCAGTTCTTC.

This clone was detected once. The chain couples TRBV5-5 to TRBJ2-1; tentative D call: TRBD2 (6 bases). V was shortened by 3 bases and J by 0 bases, with 10 bases between the two germline ends. CDR1 and CDR2 from the germline V gene are SGHKS and YYEKEE (reference sequence). The CDR3 has 15 residues. The CDR3 sequence: CASSSGVVSYNEQFF. CDR3 DNA sequence: TGTGCCAGCAGCTCGGGGGTAGTCTCCTACAATGAGCAGTTCTTC.

This chain uses TRBV7-9 with TRBJ1-4, with D maybe TRBD1 (5 bases). CDR1 is SEHNR and CDR2 is FQNEAQ in the germline V gene (reference sequence). Trimming took off 8 bases at V and 8 bases at J, with 12 bases between the two ends. The CDR3 sequence is 12 residues long. For the CDR3, the DNA is TGTGCCAGCGGGGGGACGGGGGAAAAACTGTTTTTT. Its protein product is CASGGTGEKLFF. The full variable domain, completed using reference TRBV7-9 and TRBJ1-4, is DTGVSQNPRHKITKRGQNVTFRCDPISEHNRLYWYRQTLGQGPEFLTYFQNEAQLEKSRLLSDRFSAERPKGSFSTLEIQRTEQGDSAMYLCASGGTGEKLFFGSGTQLSVL.

The rearrangement joins TRBV6-5 to TRBJ1-1, with a weak D call TRBD1 (5 bases). V was shortened by 0 bases and J by 4 bases, with 12 bases between the two germline ends. This CDR3 is built from 15 residues. Germline CDR1 and CDR2: MNHEY and SVGAGI. The CDR3 protein is CASSYSGGMGTEAFF. CDR3 coding DNA: TGTGCCAGCAGTTACTCCGGGGGGATGGGCACTGAAGCTTTCTTT.

This chain links TRBV11-3 with TRBJ1-1; 7 positions agree with TRBD1. V shed 0 bases, J shed 4 bases, and the junction held 5 bases outside the gene matches. The length of the CDR3 is 15 residues. Germline V gene lookup returns CDR1 SGHNT and CDR2 YENEEA. The CDR3 loop is CASSLDRGAATEAFF. The CDR3 coding sequence is TGTGCCAGCAGCTTAGACAGGGGGGCGGCCACTGAAGCTTTCTTT.

The chain recombines TRBV18 with TRBJ2-4; D unclear. The length of the CDR3 is 13 residues. The germline CDR1 and CDR2 sequences are KGHSH and LQKENI. The V end was cut by 3 bases, the J end by 8 bases, with 11 bases between. The CDR3 bases are TGTGCCAGCTCACCGAGTGACTGGGACATTCAGTACTTC. This encodes CASSPSDWDIQYF.

The gene calls are TRBV5-5 and TRBJ2-7, with unresolved D. CDR1 and CDR2 from the germline V gene are SGHKS and YYEKEE (reference sequence). Trimming cost V 6 bases and J 4 bases, with 17 bases left between them. CDR3 size: 14 residues. DNA for the CDR3: TGTGCCAGCACCCCGGAGATTGGCACTTACGAGCAGTACTTC. Translating it yields CASTPEIGTYEQYF.

CDR3 protein: CASSSDSFEFEQFF. Here the CDR3 DNA reads TGTGCCAGCAGCTCGGACAGTTTTGAATTTGAGCAGTTCTTC. The chain recombines TRBV13 with TRBJ2-1; a weak D match, TRBD1 (6 bases). CDR1 and CDR2 from the germline V gene are PRHDT and FYEKMQ (reference sequence). The CDR3 runs to 14 residues. V shed 4 bases and J shed 9 bases, with 16 bases lying between them.